A selection of T cell receptor beta chains follows, all from one sample in a study of T cells after yellow fever vaccination. From the 5' RACE reads, TCRdb called clonotypes with MiXCR, one entry per CDR3 protein. The table lists fewer than 350,000 distinct CDR3 sequences, roughly 4% of them singletons. The sequencing used PBMCs, collected on the day of the yellow fever booster vaccination. Source of these receptors: a man between 18 and 35 years old who received the YFV17D yellow fever vaccine. Each CDR3 is given with its conserved first and last residue. D genes are given only for firm matches. Clone size is given for some rows only: seen once, a few or many times, or a class if the clone is expanded.

D	J	size	length	V	DNA	CDR3
TRBD2	TRBJ2-5	-	16	TRBV6-6	TGTGCCAGCAGTTACCGAGCGGGGGGGCAACAAGAGACCCAGTACTTC	CASSYRAGGQQETQYF
-	TRBJ2-5	many	14	TRBV6-2/TRBV6-3	TGTGCCAGCAATCCGCGGGGCGGTCGAGAGACCCAGTACTTC	CASNPRGGRETQYF
-	TRBJ2-3	few	17	TRBV3-1	TGTGCCAGCAGCCAAGATCTTGGTCTAAAGCTTGCAGATACGCAGTATTTT	CASSQDLGLKLADTQYF
-	TRBJ1-2	-	16	TRBV7-2	TGTGCCAGCAGCTATAAAGGCCGGGGAGTAAACTATGGCTACACCTTC	CASSYKGRGVNYGYTF
-	TRBJ1-5	few	17	TRBV20-1	TGCAGTGCCCCCTGGGGTGGCAGCGGCTATAGCAATCAGCCCCAGCATTTT	CSAPWGGSGYSNQPQHF
TRBD1	TRBJ2-3	many	16	TRBV5-5	TGTGCCAGCAGCTTGCCCCGGGACAGGGACACAGATACGCAGTATTTT	CASSLPRDRDTDTQYF
-	TRBJ2-5	once	15	TRBV28	TGTGCCAGCAGTTTATCGGGGTCGGGAACCGAAGACCAGTACTTC	CASSLSGSGTEDQYF
-	TRBJ1-2	-	13	TRBV12-3/TRBV12-4	TGTGCCAGCAGTTTGATGGATAACTATGGCTACACCTTC	CASSLMDNYGYTF
TRBD2	TRBJ2-1	many	15	TRBV5-5	TGTGCCAGCAGCTGGGGACTAGCGGCGTACAATGAGCAGTTCTTC	CASSWGLAAYNEQFF
-	TRBJ1-1	-	17	TRBV14	TGTGCCAGCAGCCAAGTCCCAAAGGGGGGCGCGAGGACTGAAGCTTTCTTT	CASSQVPKGGARTEAFF
-	TRBJ2-5	many	13	TRBV10-3	TGTGCCACGTGTCGGGTGGGAGGAGAGACCCAGTACTTC	CATCRVGGETQYF
-	TRBJ2-1	many	14	TRBV27	TGTGCCAGCAGCTATTACCGGGAAACCAATGAGCAGTTCTTC	CASSYYRETNEQFF
-	TRBJ1-5	-	15	TRBV10-2	TGCGCCAGCAGTGAGGGTTCGGTTAGCAATCAGCCCCAGCATTTT	CASSEGSVSNQPQHF
-	TRBJ2-1	many	13	TRBV7-9	TGTGCCAGCAGCTTAGTTCTTGTTGATGAGCAGTTCTTC	CASSLVLVDEQFF
-	TRBJ2-3	many	15	TRBV28	TGTGCCAGCTTAACTCACAGGGAGGGGACAGATACGCAGTATTTT	CASLTHREGTDTQYF
TRBD2	TRBJ2-5	many	14	TRBV7-9	TGTGCCAGCAGCTTACCGGGGGGAGGGGAGACCCAGTACTTC	CASSLPGGGETQYF
-	TRBJ2-7	few	13	TRBV11-2	TGTGCCAGCAGTCAAGGCCTGCGGTCCGAGCAGTACTTC	CASSQGLRSEQYF
TRBD1	TRBJ1-2	many	15	TRBV7-6	TGTGCCAGCAGCTTAGCGCAGGGGGCAACTTATGGCTACACCTTC	CASSLAQGATYGYTF
-	TRBJ1-2	many	12	TRBV4-2	TGTGCCAGCAGCCAAGACCGTTCTGGCTACACCTTC	CASSQDRSGYTF
TRBD2	TRBJ2-5	few	16	TRBV27	TGTGCCAGCAGTTCACCCACACGGGGAGGGTACGAGACCCAGTACTTC	CASSSPTRGGYETQYF
-	TRBJ2-4	many	15	TRBV5-6	TGTGCCAGCAGCTCCGTTCGGGGAGCCAAAAACATTCAGTACTTC	CASSSVRGAKNIQYF
-	TRBJ2-7	few	15	TRBV28	TGTGCCAGCAGTGTTTGGGGGATCGCCTCCTACGAGCAGTACTTC	CASSVWGIASYEQYF
-	TRBJ1-3	many	17	TRBV4-2	TGTGCCAGCAGCCAGGTTCGGGGTCGGAACTCTGGAAACACCATATATTTT	CASSQVRGRNSGNTIYF
-	TRBJ1-1	many	8	TRBV19	TGTGCCAGTAGTAAAGCTTTCTTT	CASSKAFF
-	TRBJ2-3	-	15	TRBV6-1	TGTGCCAGCAGTGAATCGTTAGATTCCCAAGATACGCAGTATTTT	CASSESLDSQDTQYF
-	TRBJ1-1	-	13	TRBV11-2	TGTGCCAGCTCGACGGGGACGAACACTGAAGCTTTCTTT	CASSTGTNTEAFF
-	TRBJ2-6	many	14	TRBV11-2	TGTGCCAGCAGCCCCCGACCTGGGGCCAACGTCCTGACTTTC	CASSPRPGANVLTF
-	TRBJ2-5	many	15	TRBV29-1	TGCAGCGTTGTTGGGCGGGGAGCCAGCCAAGAGACCCAGTACTTC	CSVVGRGASQETQYF
TRBD1	TRBJ1-1	many	16	TRBV5-5	TGTGCCAGCAGGCTCATTCCCGGGACAGTGAACACTGAAGCTTTCTTT	CASRLIPGTVNTEAFF
-	TRBJ2-2	many	15	TRBV7-6	TGTGCCAGCAGCTTAGTGCAGAAGAACACCGGGGAGCTGTTTTTT	CASSLVQKNTGELFF
-	TRBJ2-3	-	14	TRBV20-1	TGCAGTGCCCCGCGAGGAATAAGCACAGATACGCAGTATTTT	CSAPRGISTDTQYF
-	TRBJ1-2	many	12	TRBV27	TGTGCCAGCAGTTTAGAGGGCAGAGACTACACCTTC	CASSLEGRDYTF
TRBD1	TRBJ2-3	few	17	TRBV24-1	TGTGCCACCAGTGATCCACCCGGGCAGGGGGCAGAAGATACGCAGTATTTT	CATSDPPGQGAEDTQYF
-	TRBJ1-4	few	16	TRBV4-2	TGTGCCAGCAGCCAAGAATGGGGGTGGAAGAGTGAAAAACTGTTTTTT	CASSQEWGWKSEKLFF
-	TRBJ2-2	-	15	TRBV6-6	TGTGCCAGCAGTTATAGCCAGGGCTACACCGGGGAGCTGTTTTTT	CASSYSQGYTGELFF
TRBD1	TRBJ2-5	-	15	TRBV3-1	TGTGCCAGCAGCACGCCCCAGGGACAGAGGGAGACCCAGTACTTC	CASSTPQGQRETQYF
TRBD1	TRBJ2-3	many	13	TRBV20-1	TGCAGTGCCAAAACAGGGGGCCAAGATACGCAGTATTTT	CSAKTGGQDTQYF
-	TRBJ1-1	many	11	TRBV20-1	TGCAGGGGGGGAGGGGGCACTGAAGCTTTCTTT	CRGGGGTEAFF
-	TRBJ2-3	many	15	TRBV2	TGTGCCAGCAGCGACGACAGGCGGGTAACAGATACGCAGTATTTT	CASSDDRRVTDTQYF
-	TRBJ2-1	many	15	TRBV2	TGTGCCAGCAGTAGCGGGCCCCCCCCCAACAATGAGCAGTTCTTC	CASSSGPPPNNEQFF
-	TRBJ2-3	many	15	TRBV29-1	TGCAGCGTTGAAGAACTCCCCTTTGACGCAGATACGCAGTATTTT	CSVEELPFDADTQYF
TRBD1	TRBJ1-1	many	15	TRBV6-5	TGTGCCAGCAGTTACCCTCAGGGGGCGCGATCTGAAGCTTTCTTT	CASSYPQGARSEAFF